A single sample gave rise to the 20 T cell receptor delta chains below, sequenced in a study of gamma-delta chains in newborns, infants, children. TCRdb called clones from the reads again using CATT. The table includes roughly 3,000 delta-chain clones, about 9.4% detected once. The sequenced sample was blood. These receptors were collected from a child who was a newborn, infant or young child, either healthy, febrile or measles-vaccinated (not recorded which).

In regard to this clone: One end of the junction fails to match germline, which may point to a read error. The chain employs TRDV2 and TRDJ2, with 8 bases aligning to TRDD3. Germline V lookup: CDR1 GEAIGNYY, CDR2 EKD. The CDR3 totals 16 residues. The CDR3 DNA is TGTGCCTGCGACAGTAGAAGGGGGATAACGACAGCACAACCCTTCTTT. This translates into CACDSRRGITTAQPFF.

Sample share makes this clone medium-sized (0.01 to 0.1%). This chain's CDR3 is CAFRGYTDKLIF. DNA for the CDR3: TGTGCCTTTAGGGGATACACCGATAAACTCATCTTT. This chain links TRDV3 with TRDJ1; maybe TRDD3 (5 bases). The CDR3 extends over 12 amino acids. V was cut by 0 bases and J by 0 bases, with 5 bases left in between. Germline assignment: CDR1 TVYSNPD and CDR2 GDNSRS (reference sequence).

This clone came up a few times. A much larger clone sits a single nucleotide away, making a read error possible. This sample also contains other DNA sequences that code for the same CDR3. The rearrangement links TRDV2 to TRDJ2, with 10 bases matching TRDD3. With V trimmed by 1 base and J by 0 bases, 1 base remained unmatched. Germline V CDR1 and CDR2: GEAIGNYY, EKD. The CDR3 is 16 amino acids. This CDR3 reads CACDTLGDTLTAQLFF. Here the CDR3 DNA reads TGTGCCTGTGACACGCTGGGGGATACTTTGACAGCACAACTCTTCTTT.

This clone occurred a few times. With a much larger clone just one base away, this may be a read error. The same CDR3 is also encoded by other DNA sequences in this sample. V usage is TRDV2 and J usage is TRDJ3, with D uncertain. Looked up from germline, CDR1 is GEAIGNYY and CDR2 is EKD. The length of the CDR3 is 17 residues. The CDR3 is CACDTTASSWDTRQMFF. CDR3 coding DNA: TGCGCCTGTGACACAACGGCAAGCTCCTGGGACACCCGACAGATGTTTTTC.

This clone occurred a few times. It is unclear where the CDR3 begins or ends on the DNA, so no DNA is shown, and the CDR3 is as TCRdb lists it. The V call is TRDV1, the J call TRDJ1; the tabulated D call, TRDD3, remains unverified against the DNA. Germline CDR1 reads TSWWSYY; CDR2 reads QGS. The CDR3 is 15 residues long, ends included. The CDR3: CALGDWGILGGKLIF.

This clone has more than one count but fewer than ten. A much larger clonotype is one base distant, so this may be a read error. At the DNA level, this CDR3 is encoded by other sequences in the same sample as well. The gene calls are TRDV2 and TRDJ3, with TRDD3 matching over 13 bases. Germline V CDR1 and CDR2: GEAIGNYY, EKD. The CDR3 covers 20 residues. Here the CDR3 reads CACDTGGYAWSSWDTRQMFF. The CDR3, as DNA: TGTGCCTGCGACACTGGGGGATACGCCTGGAGCTCCTGGGACACCCGACAGATGTTTTTC.

The chain links TRDV2 to TRDJ3, with D maybe TRDD3 (6 bases). Germline matching of the DNA provided the J gene here, since TCRdb leaves it blank. The germline V gene encodes CDR1 GEAIGNYY and CDR2 EKD. This CDR3 is built from 20 residues. Trimming took 0 bases from V and 0 from J, leaving 17 bases between them. CDR3 in DNA: TGTGCCTGTGACACCGGAAGGTACGGGGGGAGCTCCTGGGACACCCGACAGATGTTTTTC. Protein sequence: CACDTGRYGGSSWDTRQMFF.

In its sample, this clone is large. V usage is TRDV2 and J usage is TRDJ1, with 8 positions matching TRDD3. Trimming at V came to 0 bases and at J to 5 bases, leaving 4 bases not matched to a gene. Per the germline V gene, CDR1 is GEAIGNYY and CDR2 is EKD. CDR3 length: 14 amino acids. CDR3 DNA sequence: TGTGCCTGTGACACCGTGGGGGATCGAGATAAACTCATCTTT. It encodes CACDTVGDRDKLIF.

No V segment was called; the J segment is TRDJ3; the D call TRDD3 from the table was never checked on the DNA. The CDR3 is made up of 16 amino acids. CDR3 sequence reads: CATWGSRSWDTRPMFF. The CDR3 region has the DNA TGTGCCACCTGGGGGTCCCGCTCCTGGGACACCCGACCGATGTTTTTC.

By share, this clone counts as medium-sized. The gene calls are TRDV2 and TRDJ3; D may be TRDD3 (5 bases). This CDR3 has 15 residues. Germline values: CDR1 GEAIGNYY, CDR2 EKD. Trimming took 0 bases from V and 5 from J, leaving 7 bases between them. CDR3 sequence (DNA): TGTGCCTGTGACACCGTCTGGGGGGACACCCGACAGATGTTTTTC. Protein: CACDTVWGDTRQMFF.

Relative to its sample, this clone is large. The sample carries other DNA sequences with the same CDR3. The chain employs TRDV2 and TRDJ1; the D is unclear. Deletions cut 0 bases from V and 0 bases from J, with 4 bases between. The germline gives CDR1 GEAIGNYY, CDR2 EKD. The CDR3 spans 13 residues. The DNA for the CDR3 is TGTGCCTGTGACACCGGGGACACCGATAAACTCATCTTT. Translated: CACDTGDTDKLIF.

About this clone: Since a much larger clone is just one base distant, this may be a read error. The same CDR3 arises from other DNA sequences in this sample as well. The rearrangement links TRDV1 to TRDJ1, with D unresolved. The CDR3 has 15 amino acids. V lost 2 bases and J lost 0, with 10 bases in between. Germline V CDR1 and CDR2: TSWWSYY, QGS. CDR3 sequence (DNA): TGTGCTCTTGGGGAAAAGAGCCCCTACACCGATAAACTCATCTTT. Translated: CALGEKSPYTDKLIF.

Sample share makes this clone medium-sized. The CDR3 loop is CACDTVLGLDSWDTRQMFF. CDR3 DNA sequence: TGTGCCTGTGACACAGTACTGGGCCTAGACTCCTGGGACACCCGACAGATGTTTTTC. J is TRDJ3 and V is TRDV2; tentatively, D is TRDD3 (6 bases). V lost 1 base and J lost 0, with 15 bases in between. The CDR3 runs 19 residues. Germline CDR1 GEAIGNYY, CDR2 EKD.

This clone was recorded a few times. This could be a read error, since a much larger clone is one nucleotide away. The chain uses TRDV2 and TRDJ3; no reliable D call. V lost 0 bases, J lost 1 base, and 15 bases lay in between. The CDR3 spans 19 residues. Germline V gene data show CDR1 as GEAIGNYY and CDR2 as EKD. CDR3 region: CACDTAGHIGSWDTRQMFF. The CDR3 DNA is TGTGCCTGTGACACCGCGGGCCACATCGGGTCCTGGGACACCCGACAGATGTTTTTC.

The CDR3 region has the DNA TGTGCCTGGGGGATACTGGCCGCACAACTCTTCTTT. Its translation: CAWGILAAQLFF. The J gene was recorded as TRDJ2; no V gene was called; the table calls TRDD3, which could not be checked here. CDR3 length: 12 residues.

By frequency in the sample, this clone is medium-sized. This chain uses TRDV2 with TRDJ1, with 8 nucleotides matching TRDD3. V lost 4 bases and J lost 0; bases outside the gene matches: 9. This CDR3 comprises 16 residues. From germline, CDR1 is GEAIGNYY and CDR2 EKD. The DNA of the CDR3 is TGTGCCTGTGATAAACTGGGGGCCTCGTACACCGATAAACTCATCTTT. Residues: CACDKLGASYTDKLIF.

As concerns this clone: With a much larger clone just one base away, this may be a read error. The genes are TRDV2 and TRDJ3; D possibly corresponds to TRDD3 (5 bases). Trimming pared 0 bases from V and 2 bases from J, leaving 13 bases between. Germline CDR1 is GEAIGNYY and CDR2 is EKD. The length of the CDR3 is 18 residues. CDR3 bases: TGTGCCTGTGACACCAGAACGGGATGCCCCTGGGACACCCGACAGATGTTTTTC. Protein: CACDTRTGCPWDTRQMFF.

This clone was recorded a few times. V is TRDV2 and J is TRDJ3, with D tentatively TRDD3 (5 bases). Matching the DNA to germline supplied the J gene, which TCRdb does not give. V was clipped by 0 bases and J by 0 bases, with 11 bases between them. Germline V gene lookup returns CDR1 GEAIGNYY and CDR2 EKD. The CDR3 has 18 residues. In DNA, the CDR3 is TGTGCCTGTGACACCGGGGGGGCCAGCTCCTGGGACACCCGACAGATGTTTTTC. Protein product: CACDTGGASSWDTRQMFF.

This clone is medium-sized. Other DNA sequences from this sample encode an identical CDR3 as well. The chain combines TRDV2 with TRDJ3; TRDD3 matches 12 bases. This CDR3 is 16 amino acids long. Trimming took 2 bases from V and 6 from J; bases not matched to a gene: 1. Germline V gene lookup returns CDR1 GEAIGNYY and CDR2 EKD. The CDR3 DNA reads TGTGCCTGTGACAGACTGGGGGATACGGACACCCGACAGATGTTTTTC. Encoded protein: CACDRLGDTDTRQMFF.

Judged by abundance, this clone is medium-sized (0.01 to 0.1%). The chain has TRDV2 and TRDJ1; 8 bases map to TRDD3. The CDR3 has 15 residues. Looked up from germline, CDR1 is GEAIGNYY and CDR2 is EKD. J lost 0 bases, V lost 3 bases, and 5 bases had no gene match. The CDR3 loop is CACDRTGGYTDKLIF. In nucleotides, the CDR3 is TGTGCCTGTGACCGTACTGGGGGGTACACCGATAAACTCATCTTT.